This TCR beta chain derives from a study of blood T cell repertoires in COVID-19. Study-level background: Samples taken during acute and convalescent COVID-19 were collected in the United States, Italy and Spain.

Participants were aged roughly 18 to 89 years from around 24 US areas. Assignments of participants to cohorts depended upon their own reported clinical history. Cohort 3 recovery required two negative PCRs, clearance, or symptom resolution. Sequenced by immunoSEQ multiplex PCR; TCRdb stores in-frame clones only, minus some. The sample has 140,000 to 150,000 clones, roughly 89% seen once. With 2 bases removed from V and 1 base from J, the gap between germline ends came to 10 bases. CDR3 length: 15 amino acids. Germline CDR1 and CDR2: KGHDR and SFDVKD. The V gene is TRBV24-1, the J gene TRBJ1-1; D ambiguous. The receptor's source is a man in his fifties who had recovered from COVID-19. Source material: PBMCs or T cells enriched from blood (not recorded which). CDR3 coding DNA: TGTGCCACCAGTGATTCCACAACGGGGAACACTGAAGCTTTCTTT. Amino acid sequence: CATSDSTTGNTEAFF.